This is a list of T cell receptor beta chains from one sample in a study of immune cell composition in non-small cell lung cancer. Some clones are missing from TCRdb's copy, which holds only in-frame ones; the method was immunoSEQ multiplex PCR. This table holds 5,000 or so clones, roughly 79% found once. Sequencing used lung tumor tissue. These receptors all stem from a human donor with non-small cell lung cancer. The CDR3 runs from the conserved cysteine through the conserved F or W. A D gene is named only where the DNA matches it firmly. Only part of the rows carry a size: once, few, many, or a class if the clone is expanded.

clone_size j_call v_call cdr3_length d_call cdr3_nt cdr3_aa
NA TRBJ2-7 TRBV2 15 TRBD2 TGTGCCAGCAGTGATAGCGGGAGAAGGACCTACGAGCAGTACTTC CASSDSGRRTYEQYF
NA TRBJ2-7 TRBV6-5 15 TRBD2 TGTGCCAGCAGTTCGGTGGCTAGCGGGAGCGACGAGCAGTACTTC CASSSVASGSDEQYF
once TRBJ1-6 TRBV18 14 NA TGTGCCAGCTCACCACGCGGTGATAATTCACCCCTCCACTTT CASSPRGDNSPLHF
NA TRBJ2-2 TRBV11-3 14 TRBD1 TGTGCCAGCAGCTTCAACAGGGGTGGCGGGGAGCTGTTTTTT CASSFNRGGGELFF
few TRBJ2-5 TRBV6-5 15 NA TGTGCCAGCAGTTACGCAGACCTGGGGGGAGAGACCCAGTACTTC CASSYADLGGETQYF
NA TRBJ2-1 TRBV28 12 NA TGTGCCAGCAGTTTCCGGGCAGGGAAGCAGTTCTTC CASSFRAGKQFF
NA TRBJ2-3 TRBV7-2 16 TRBD2 TGTGCCAGCAGCTTCGGACCGAGCGGGGGGGCGGATACGCAGTATTTT CASSFGPSGGADTQYF
NA TRBJ1-4 TRBV28 14 NA TGTGCCAGCGGGGCCGGGACAACGGGCGAAAAACTGTTTTTT CASGAGTTGEKLFF
NA TRBJ1-1 TRBV27 14 NA TGTGCCAGCAGTTTTAGGGGTGTGCAGACTGAAGCTTTCTTT CASSFRGVQTEAFF
few TRBJ2-2 TRBV6-6 15 TRBD1 TGTGCCAGCAGTCCCGGACAGGGCCTCGCCGGGGAGCTGTTTTTT CASSPGQGLAGELFF
NA TRBJ2-2 TRBV5-1 15 NA TGCGCCAGCAGCTCAACCACAGCGAACACCGGGGAGCTGTTTTTT CASSSTTANTGELFF
NA TRBJ2-5 TRBV7-3 14 NA TGTGCCAGCAGCTTTGGGGGAGGTGGGGAGACCCAGTACTTC CASSFGGGGETQYF
NA TRBJ2-5 TRBV7-9 17 TRBD2 TGTGCCAGCAGCTTAGTCTTAGCGGGGGGCAAGCGAGAGACCCAGTACTTC CASSLVLAGGKRETQYF
NA TRBJ2-4 TRBV30 14 TRBD1 TGTGCCTGGAGTATCACCGGGACAGGAGCCATTCAGTACTTC CAWSITGTGAIQYF
NA TRBJ2-2 TRBV4-2 17 TRBD1 TGTGCCAGCAGCCAACCCAAGGCCGGGACAGGGGCCGGGGAGCTGTTTTTT CASSQPKAGTGAGELFF
few TRBJ1-2 TRBV2 10 NA TGTGCCAGCAGTGAGGTCAGGGGCACCTTC CASSEVRGTF
NA TRBJ2-7 TRBV21-1 16 NA TGTGCCAGCAGCAAAGCTCAGGGGACCTTCTCCTACGAGCAGTACTTC CASSKAQGTFSYEQYF
NA TRBJ1-1 TRBV5-6 14 NA TGTGCCAGCAGCTTCTTTAGTATGGACACTGAAGCTTTCTTT CASSFFSMDTEAFF
NA TRBJ1-1 TRBV28 14 NA TGTGCCAGCAGACAGGGAGGGTCCAACGCTGAAGCTTTCTTT CASRQGGSNAEAFF